This is a list of T cell receptor beta chains from one sample in a study of CD8 T cells in Susac syndrome. MiXCR, applied by TCRdb to the immunoSEQ multiplex PCR reads, yields one record per CDR3 protein. The sample has roughly 200,000 distinct CDR3 sequences; around 96% are singletons. The sequenced material came from CD4+ T cells from PBMCs. These receptors were taken from a human donor in good health. The CDR3 runs from the conserved cysteine through the conserved F or W. Each record gives: clone size, V gene, J gene, D gene, CDR3 protein, CDR3 DNA. D genes are given only for firm matches. Where a row states a size, it is once, few, many or the class of an expanded clone; other rows omit it.

abundance: -
v_gene: TRBV29-1
j_gene: TRBJ1-2
d_gene: -
CDR3aa: CSVERGLSLGYTF
CDR3nt: TGCAGCGTTGAACGGGGCCTAAGTCTTGGCTACACCTTC

abundance: -
v_gene: TRBV5-4
j_gene: TRBJ1-1
d_gene: -
CDR3aa: CATTPLAGSNTEAFF
CDR3nt: TGTGCCACAACCCCCCTAGCAGGAAGCAACACTGAAGCTTTCTTT

abundance: -
v_gene: TRBV7-9
j_gene: TRBJ1-1
d_gene: -
CDR3aa: CASSMTVEAFF
CDR3nt: TGTGCCAGCAGCATGACTGTTGAAGCTTTCTTT

abundance: -
v_gene: TRBV7-2
j_gene: TRBJ2-7
d_gene: TRBD2
CDR3aa: CASSPTPGGKYEQYF
CDR3nt: TGTGCCAGCAGCCCTACCCCCGGGGGGAAATACGAGCAGTACTTC

abundance: -
v_gene: TRBV29-1
j_gene: TRBJ1-2
d_gene: TRBD1
CDR3aa: CSVPGQRNYGYTF
CDR3nt: TGCAGCGTTCCGGGACAGCGTAACTATGGCTACACCTTC

abundance: -
v_gene: TRBV6-2/TRBV6-3
j_gene: TRBJ2-7
d_gene: -
CDR3aa: CASSSSDSRYYEQYF
CDR3nt: -

abundance: -
v_gene: TRBV9
j_gene: TRBJ2-3
d_gene: -
CDR3aa: CASSVEGSRADTQYF
CDR3nt: TGTGCCAGCAGCGTAGAGGGTAGTAGGGCAGATACGCAGTATTTT

abundance: -
v_gene: TRBV18
j_gene: TRBJ2-7
d_gene: -
CDR3aa: CASSPDSYEQYF
CDR3nt: TGTGCCAGCTCACCAGACAGCTACGAGCAGTACTTC

abundance: -
v_gene: TRBV6-5
j_gene: TRBJ2-4
d_gene: -
CDR3aa: CASSYGVGVANIQYF
CDR3nt: TGTGCCAGCAGTTACGGGGTGGGGGTAGCTAACATTCAGTACTTC

abundance: -
v_gene: TRBV30
j_gene: TRBJ1-5
d_gene: -
CDR3aa: CAWDTGPYQPQHF
CDR3nt: TGTGCCTGGGACACGGGACCCTATCAGCCCCAGCATTTT

abundance: -
v_gene: TRBV4-1
j_gene: TRBJ2-3
d_gene: TRBD1
CDR3aa: CASSQVGTGSTDTQYF
CDR3nt: TGCGCCAGCAGCCAAGTGGGGACAGGGAGCACAGATACGCAGTATTTT

abundance: -
v_gene: TRBV30
j_gene: TRBJ2-1
d_gene: -
CDR3aa: CAWMYSYNEQFF
CDR3nt: TGTGCCTGGATGTACTCCTACAATGAGCAGTTCTTC

abundance: -
v_gene: TRBV20-1
j_gene: TRBJ1-1
d_gene: -
CDR3aa: CSARDGQGGIEAFF
CDR3nt: TGCAGTGCTAGAGATGGCCAGGGTGGGATTGAAGCTTTCTTT

abundance: once
v_gene: TRBV7-9
j_gene: TRBJ2-7
d_gene: -
CDR3aa: CASSLGGQVHEQYF
CDR3nt: TGTGCCAGCAGCTTAGGGGGACAAGTCCACGAGCAGTACTTC

abundance: -
v_gene: TRBV6-6
j_gene: TRBJ2-1
d_gene: TRBD2
CDR3aa: CASSPRTGGGYNEQFF
CDR3nt: TGTGCCAGCAGCCCCCGGACGGGAGGCGGGTACAATGAGCAGTTCTTC

abundance: -
v_gene: TRBV7-9
j_gene: TRBJ2-5
d_gene: -
CDR3aa: CASSLVMGQQETQYF
CDR3nt: TGTGCCAGCAGCTTAGTGATGGGGCAGCAAGAGACCCAGTACTTC

abundance: -
v_gene: TRBV24-1
j_gene: TRBJ2-3
d_gene: -
CDR3aa: CATSDLGTTDTQYF
CDR3nt: TGTGCCACCAGTGATTTGGGGACCACAGATACGCAGTATTTT

abundance: once
v_gene: TRBV29-1
j_gene: TRBJ1-2
d_gene: TRBD1
CDR3aa: CSVEFAPTGGGYTF
CDR3nt: TGCAGCGTTGAATTCGCACCAACAGGGGGAGGCTACACCTTC

abundance: -
v_gene: TRBV5-6
j_gene: TRBJ1-2
d_gene: -
CDR3aa: CASSLAGPRRVDYTF
CDR3nt: TGTGCCAGCAGCTTGGCAGGTCCAAGGAGAGTTGACTACACCTTC

abundance: -
v_gene: TRBV6-4
j_gene: TRBJ2-5
d_gene: -
CDR3aa: CASSVGGAHGETQYF
CDR3nt: TGTGCCAGCAGTGTCGGAGGGGCGCATGGGGAGACCCAGTACTTC

abundance: -
v_gene: TRBV20-1
j_gene: TRBJ2-1
d_gene: -
CDR3aa: CSAREPLGENNEQFF
CDR3nt: TGCAGTGCTAGAGAGCCACTAGGGGAAAACAATGAGCAGTTCTTC

abundance: -
v_gene: TRBV19
j_gene: TRBJ1-5
d_gene: -
CDR3aa: CASSMGTVQPQHF
CDR3nt: TGTGCCAGTAGTATGGGGACGGTCCAGCCCCAGCATTTT

abundance: -
v_gene: TRBV30
j_gene: TRBJ2-1
d_gene: -
CDR3aa: CAWSVRSNEQFF
CDR3nt: TGTGCCTGGAGTGTACGCAGCAATGAGCAGTTCTTC

abundance: -
v_gene: TRBV5-1
j_gene: TRBJ2-5
d_gene: -
CDR3aa: CASSLKQGGETQYF
CDR3nt: TGCGCCAGCAGCTTGAAGCAGGGCGGCGAGACCCAGTACTTC

abundance: once
v_gene: TRBV2
j_gene: TRBJ1-1
d_gene: -
CDR3aa: CASSLNGRRAFF
CDR3nt: TGTGCCAGCAGTTTAAATGGGAGAAGAGCTTTCTTT

abundance: once
v_gene: TRBV7-2
j_gene: TRBJ2-1
d_gene: TRBD2
CDR3aa: CASALAGTNEQFF
CDR3nt: TGTGCCAGCGCGCTAGCGGGAACTAATGAGCAGTTCTTC

abundance: -
v_gene: TRBV5-4
j_gene: TRBJ1-2
d_gene: -
CDR3aa: CASKPNPGTYGYTF
CDR3nt: TGTGCCAGTAAGCCCAACCCCGGGACCTATGGCTACACCTTC

abundance: -
v_gene: TRBV25-1
j_gene: TRBJ2-3
d_gene: -
CDR3aa: CASSERFVAYSTDTQYF
CDR3nt: TGTGCCAGCAGTGAGAGGTTTGTAGCGTATAGCACAGATACGCAGTATTTT

abundance: -
v_gene: TRBV29-1
j_gene: TRBJ2-4
d_gene: -
CDR3aa: CSVVKGNEAKNIQYF
CDR3nt: TGCAGCGTTGTAAAGGGGAACGAAGCCAAAAACATTCAGTACTTC

abundance: -
v_gene: TRBV5-1
j_gene: TRBJ2-3
d_gene: -
CDR3aa: CASHRQRTTDTQYF
CDR3nt: TGCGCCAGTCATCGGCAGCGGACGACAGATACGCAGTATTTT

abundance: -
v_gene: TRBV28
j_gene: TRBJ2-7
d_gene: TRBD2
CDR3aa: CASRTTSRTYEQYF
CDR3nt: TGTGCCAGCAGAACGACTAGCAGAACCTACGAGCAGTACTTC

abundance: -
v_gene: TRBV3-1
j_gene: TRBJ1-5
d_gene: -
CDR3aa: CASSQETGQPQHF
CDR3nt: TGTGCCAGCAGCCAAGAAACGGGTCAGCCCCAGCATTTT

abundance: -
v_gene: TRBV20-1
j_gene: TRBJ2-2
d_gene: -
CDR3aa: CSARDNIANTGELFF
CDR3nt: TGCAGTGCTAGAGATAATATAGCGAACACCGGGGAGCTGTTTTTT

abundance: -
v_gene: TRBV30
j_gene: TRBJ1-1
d_gene: -
CDR3aa: CAWIPRVRNTEAFF
CDR3nt: TGTGCATGGATCCCCCGCGTGAGGAACACTGAAGCTTTCTTT

abundance: -
v_gene: TRBV13
j_gene: TRBJ2-1
d_gene: TRBD2
CDR3aa: CASRFAGGHNEQFF
CDR3nt: TGTGCCAGCCGGTTTGCGGGAGGGCACAATGAGCAGTTCTTC

abundance: -
v_gene: TRBV20-1
j_gene: TRBJ2-2
d_gene: -
CDR3aa: CSARDARVGTGELFF
CDR3nt: TGCAGTGCTAGAGATGCCAGGGTGGGCACCGGGGAGCTGTTTTTT

abundance: -
v_gene: TRBV20-1
j_gene: TRBJ2-3
d_gene: -
CDR3aa: CSAQDRDTQYF
CDR3nt: TGCAGTGCTCAAGACAGAGATACGCAGTATTTT

abundance: -
v_gene: TRBV20-1
j_gene: TRBJ1-5
d_gene: TRBD1
CDR3aa: CSARGRDRGRRSNQPQHF
CDR3nt: TGCAGTGCTAGAGGCCGGGACAGGGGGCGGAGAAGCAATCAGCCCCAGCATTTT

abundance: -
v_gene: TRBV12-3/TRBV12-4
j_gene: TRBJ2-2
d_gene: -
CDR3aa: CASSLRQTTGELFF
CDR3nt: TGTGCCAGCAGTTTAAGGCAGACCACCGGGGAGCTGTTTTTT

abundance: -
v_gene: TRBV9
j_gene: TRBJ1-2
d_gene: -
CDR3aa: CASSRQDRTYGYTF
CDR3nt: TGTGCCAGCAGCCGTCAAGACAGGACCTATGGCTACACCTTC

abundance: -
v_gene: TRBV4-3
j_gene: TRBJ2-3
d_gene: -
CDR3aa: CASSQVTTRGTDTQYF
CDR3nt: TGCGCCAGCAGCCAAGTTACGACTAGAGGTACAGATACGCAGTATTTT

abundance: -
v_gene: TRBV29-1
j_gene: TRBJ2-1
d_gene: -
CDR3aa: CSVDLTAYNEQFF
CDR3nt: TGCAGCGTTGATCTGACAGCCTACAATGAGCAGTTCTTC

abundance: -
v_gene: TRBV3-1
j_gene: TRBJ2-1
d_gene: -
CDR3aa: CASSQGPSSNEQFF
CDR3nt: TGTGCCAGCAGCCAAGGCCCGTCTTCCAATGAGCAGTTCTTC

abundance: -
v_gene: TRBV20-1
j_gene: TRBJ2-1
d_gene: -
CDR3aa: CSAPIVGHYNEQFF
CDR3nt: TGCAGTGCCCCCATTGTCGGACACTACAATGAGCAGTTCTTC

abundance: -
v_gene: TRBV14
j_gene: TRBJ1-4
d_gene: -
CDR3aa: CASSQVRGDEKLFF
CDR3nt: TGTGCCAGCAGCCAAGTTCGGGGAGACGAAAAACTGTTTTTT

abundance: -
v_gene: TRBV27
j_gene: TRBJ2-7
d_gene: -
CDR3aa: CASSNAGITYEQYF
CDR3nt: TGTGCCAGCAGTAACGCGGGAATCACCTACGAGCAGTACTTC

abundance: -
v_gene: TRBV9
j_gene: TRBJ1-2
d_gene: -
CDR3aa: CASSSVINYGYTF
CDR3nt: TGTGCCAGCAGCTCCGTTATTAACTATGGCTACACCTTC